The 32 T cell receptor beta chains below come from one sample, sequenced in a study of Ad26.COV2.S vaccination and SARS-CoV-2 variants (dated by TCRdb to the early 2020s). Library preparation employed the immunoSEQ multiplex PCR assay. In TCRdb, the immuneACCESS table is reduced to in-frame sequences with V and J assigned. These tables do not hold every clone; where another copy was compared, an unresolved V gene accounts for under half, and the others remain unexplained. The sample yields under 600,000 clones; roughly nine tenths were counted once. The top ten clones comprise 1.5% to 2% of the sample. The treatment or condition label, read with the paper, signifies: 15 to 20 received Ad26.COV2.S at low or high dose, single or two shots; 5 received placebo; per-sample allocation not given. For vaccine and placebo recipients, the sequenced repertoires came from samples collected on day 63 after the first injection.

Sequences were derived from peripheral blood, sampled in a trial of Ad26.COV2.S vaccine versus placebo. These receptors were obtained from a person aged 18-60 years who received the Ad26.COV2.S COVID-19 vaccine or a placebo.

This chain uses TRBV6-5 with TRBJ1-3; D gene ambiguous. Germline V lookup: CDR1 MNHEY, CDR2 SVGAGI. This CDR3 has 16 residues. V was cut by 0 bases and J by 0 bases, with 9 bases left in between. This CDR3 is CASSYSPFSSGNTIYF. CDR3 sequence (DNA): TGTGCCAGCAGTTACTCCCCGTTTAGCTCTGGAAACACCATATATTTT.

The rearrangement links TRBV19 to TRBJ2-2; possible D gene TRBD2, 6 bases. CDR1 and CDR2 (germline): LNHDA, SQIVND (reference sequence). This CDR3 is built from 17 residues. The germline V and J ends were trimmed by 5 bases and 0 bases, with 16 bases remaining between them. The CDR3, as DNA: TGTGCCAGTAGTCCCTTTGGCGGGACGGCGAACACCGGGGAGCTGTTTTTT. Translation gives CASSPFGGTANTGELFF.

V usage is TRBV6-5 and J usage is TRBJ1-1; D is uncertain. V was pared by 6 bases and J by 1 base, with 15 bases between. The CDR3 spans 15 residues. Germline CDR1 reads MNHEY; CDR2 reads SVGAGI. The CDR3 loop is CASRISQRANTEAFF. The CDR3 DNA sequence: TGTGCCAGCAGGATTTCACAGCGGGCGAACACTGAAGCTTTCTTT.

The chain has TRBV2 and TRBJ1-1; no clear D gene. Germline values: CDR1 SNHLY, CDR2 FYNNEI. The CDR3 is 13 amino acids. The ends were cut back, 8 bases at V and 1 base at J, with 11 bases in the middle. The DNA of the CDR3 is TGTGCCAGCTGTAGCACAAGGAACACTGAAGCTTTCTTT. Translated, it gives CASCSTRNTEAFF.

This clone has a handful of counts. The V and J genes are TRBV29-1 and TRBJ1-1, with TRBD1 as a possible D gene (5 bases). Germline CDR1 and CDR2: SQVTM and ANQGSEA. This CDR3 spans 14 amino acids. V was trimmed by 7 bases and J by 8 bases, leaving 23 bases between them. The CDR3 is CSGTWGLQNPEAFF. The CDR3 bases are TGCAGCGGGACTTGGGGACTCCAAAACCCCGAAGCTTTCTTT. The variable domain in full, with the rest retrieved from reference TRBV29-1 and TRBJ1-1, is SAVISQKPSRDICQRGTSLTIQCQVDSQVTMMFWYRQQPGQSLTLIATANQGSEATYESGFVIDKFPISRPNLTFSTLTVSNMSPEDSSIYLCSGTWGLQNPEAFFGQGTRLTVV.

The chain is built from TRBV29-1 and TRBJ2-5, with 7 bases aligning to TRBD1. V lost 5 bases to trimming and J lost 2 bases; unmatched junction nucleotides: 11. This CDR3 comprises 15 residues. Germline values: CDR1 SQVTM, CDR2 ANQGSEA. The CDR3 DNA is TGCAGCGTTCTTGTTGACAGGGCCCTACAAGAGACCCAGTACTTC. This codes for CSVLVDRALQETQYF. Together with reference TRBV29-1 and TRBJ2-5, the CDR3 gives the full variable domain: SAVISQKPSRDICQRGTSLTIQCQVDSQVTMMFWYRQQPGQSLTLIATANQGSEATYESGFVIDKFPISRPNLTFSTLTVSNMSPEDSSIYLCSVLVDRALQETQYFGPGTRLLVL.

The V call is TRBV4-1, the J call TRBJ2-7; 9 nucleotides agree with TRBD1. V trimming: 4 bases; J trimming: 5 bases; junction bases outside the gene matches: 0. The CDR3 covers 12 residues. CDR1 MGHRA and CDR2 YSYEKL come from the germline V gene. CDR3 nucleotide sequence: TGCGCCAGCAGCCGGACAGGGGACGAGCAGTACTTC. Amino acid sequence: CASSRTGDEQYF.

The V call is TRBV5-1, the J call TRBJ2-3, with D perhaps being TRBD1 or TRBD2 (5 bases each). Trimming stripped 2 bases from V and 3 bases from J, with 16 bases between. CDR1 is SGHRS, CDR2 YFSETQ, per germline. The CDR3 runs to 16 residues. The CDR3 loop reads CASSLPGTGYTDTQYF. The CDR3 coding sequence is TGCGCCAGCAGCTTACCTGGGACGGGCTATACAGATACGCAGTATTTT. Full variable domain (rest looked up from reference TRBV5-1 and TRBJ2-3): KAGVTQTPRYLIKTRGQQVTLSCSPISGHRSVSWYQQTPGQGLQFLFEYFSETQRNKGNFPGRFSGRQFSNSRSEMNVSTLELGDSALYLCASSLPGTGYTDTQYFGPGTRLTVL.

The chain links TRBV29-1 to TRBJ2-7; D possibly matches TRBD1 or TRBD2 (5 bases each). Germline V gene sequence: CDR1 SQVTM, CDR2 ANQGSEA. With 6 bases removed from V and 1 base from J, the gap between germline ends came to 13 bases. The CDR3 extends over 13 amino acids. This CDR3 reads CSVSRDGSYEQYF. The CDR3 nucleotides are TGCAGCGTAAGCAGGGACGGGTCCTACGAGCAGTACTTC.

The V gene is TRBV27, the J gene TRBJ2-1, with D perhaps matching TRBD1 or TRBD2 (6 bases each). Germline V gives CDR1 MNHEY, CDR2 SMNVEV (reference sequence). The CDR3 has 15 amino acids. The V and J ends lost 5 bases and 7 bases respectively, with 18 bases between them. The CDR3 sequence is CASSLEGHLGNEQFF. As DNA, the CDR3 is TGTGCCAGCAGTCTGGAGGGACATTTAGGGAATGAGCAGTTCTTC.

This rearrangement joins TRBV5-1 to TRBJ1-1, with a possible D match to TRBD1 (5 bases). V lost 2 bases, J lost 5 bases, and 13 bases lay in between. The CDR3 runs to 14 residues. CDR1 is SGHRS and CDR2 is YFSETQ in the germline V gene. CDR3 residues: CASSLATVRTEAFF. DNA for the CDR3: TGCGCCAGCAGCTTAGCGACAGTTAGGACTGAAGCTTTCTTT. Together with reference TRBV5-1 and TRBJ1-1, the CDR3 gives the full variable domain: KAGVTQTPRYLIKTRGQQVTLSCSPISGHRSVSWYQQTPGQGLQFLFEYFSETQRNKGNFPGRFSGRQFSNSRSEMNVSTLELGDSALYLCASSLATVRTEAFFGQGTRLTVV.

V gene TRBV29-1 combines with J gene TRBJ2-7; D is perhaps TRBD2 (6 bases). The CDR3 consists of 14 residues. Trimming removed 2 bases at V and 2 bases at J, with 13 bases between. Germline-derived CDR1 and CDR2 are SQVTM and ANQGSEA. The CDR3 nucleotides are TGCAGCGTTGAAACTGGGACTCTCCCCTACGAGCAGTACTTC. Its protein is CSVETGTLPYEQYF.

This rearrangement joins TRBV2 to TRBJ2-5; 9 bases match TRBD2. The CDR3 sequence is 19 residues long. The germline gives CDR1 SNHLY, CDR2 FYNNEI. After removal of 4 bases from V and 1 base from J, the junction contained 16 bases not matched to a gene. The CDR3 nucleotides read TGTGCCAGCAGTGCGCTCCCGGGACTAGCAAGGGGGTCCCAAGAGACCCAGTACTTC. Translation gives CASSALPGLARGSQETQYF.

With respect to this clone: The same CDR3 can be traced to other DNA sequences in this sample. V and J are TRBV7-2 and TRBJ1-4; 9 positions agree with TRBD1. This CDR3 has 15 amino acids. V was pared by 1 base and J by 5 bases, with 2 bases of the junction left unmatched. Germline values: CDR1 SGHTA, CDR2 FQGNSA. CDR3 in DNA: TGTGCCAGCAGCTTAGGTGGGACAGGGAATGAAAAACTGTTTTTT. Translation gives CASSLGGTGNEKLFF. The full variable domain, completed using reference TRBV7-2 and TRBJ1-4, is GAGVSQSPSNKVTEKGKDVELRCDPISGHTALYWYRQSLGQGLEFLIYFQGNSAPDKSGLPSDRFSAERTGGSVSTLTIQRTQQEDSAVYLCASSLGGTGNEKLFFGSGTQLSVL.

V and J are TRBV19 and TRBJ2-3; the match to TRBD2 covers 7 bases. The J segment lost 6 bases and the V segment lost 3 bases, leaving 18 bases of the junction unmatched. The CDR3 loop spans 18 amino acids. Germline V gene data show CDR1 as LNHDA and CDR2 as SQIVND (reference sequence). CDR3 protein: CASSMDWAGGRRSDTQYF. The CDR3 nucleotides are TGTGCCAGTAGTATGGATTGGGCTGGCGGGAGACGTTCGGATACGCAGTATTTT.

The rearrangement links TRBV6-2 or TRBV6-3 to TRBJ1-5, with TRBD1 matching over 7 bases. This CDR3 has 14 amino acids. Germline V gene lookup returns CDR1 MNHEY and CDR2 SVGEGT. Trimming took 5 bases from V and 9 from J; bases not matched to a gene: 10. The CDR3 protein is CASSQTTGWRPQHF. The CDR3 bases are TGTGCCAGCAGTCAGACGACAGGGTGGAGGCCCCAGCATTTT.

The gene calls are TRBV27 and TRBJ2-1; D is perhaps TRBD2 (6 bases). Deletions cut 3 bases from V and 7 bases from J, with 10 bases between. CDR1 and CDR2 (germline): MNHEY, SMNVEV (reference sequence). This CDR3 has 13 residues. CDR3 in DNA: TGTGCCAGCAGTTTGCATGGGAGGAATGAGCAGTTCTTC. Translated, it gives CASSLHGRNEQFF.

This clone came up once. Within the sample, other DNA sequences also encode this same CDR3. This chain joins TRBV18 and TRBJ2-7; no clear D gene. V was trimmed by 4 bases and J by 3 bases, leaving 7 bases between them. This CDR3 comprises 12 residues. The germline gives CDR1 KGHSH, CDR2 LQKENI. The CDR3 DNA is TGTGCCAGCTCACGACCGAGCTACGAGCAGTACTTC. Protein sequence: CASSRPSYEQYF.

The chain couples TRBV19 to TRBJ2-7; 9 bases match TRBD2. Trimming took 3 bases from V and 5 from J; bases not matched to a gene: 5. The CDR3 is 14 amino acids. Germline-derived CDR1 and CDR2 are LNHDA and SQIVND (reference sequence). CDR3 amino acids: CASSILAGEDEQYF. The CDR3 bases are TGTGCCAGTAGTATTTTAGCGGGGGAAGACGAGCAGTACTTC.

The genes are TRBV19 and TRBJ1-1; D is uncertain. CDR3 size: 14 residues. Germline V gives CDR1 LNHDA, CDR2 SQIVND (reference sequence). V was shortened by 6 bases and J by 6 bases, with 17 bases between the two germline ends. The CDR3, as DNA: TGTGCCAGTAGCATGTTACAACCGGGCCCTGAAGCTTTCTTT. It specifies CASSMLQPGPEAFF.

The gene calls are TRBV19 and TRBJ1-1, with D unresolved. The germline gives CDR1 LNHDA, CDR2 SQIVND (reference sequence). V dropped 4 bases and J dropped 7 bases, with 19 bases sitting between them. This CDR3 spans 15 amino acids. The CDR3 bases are TGTGCCAGTAGTACTACTCCTGGAGGAACTATTGAAGCTTTCTTT. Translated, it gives CASSTTPGGTIEAFF.

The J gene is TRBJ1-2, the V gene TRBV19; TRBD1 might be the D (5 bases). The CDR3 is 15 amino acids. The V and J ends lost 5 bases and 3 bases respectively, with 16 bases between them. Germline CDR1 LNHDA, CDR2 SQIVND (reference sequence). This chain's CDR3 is CASSPPVGGYYGYTF. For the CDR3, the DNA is TGTGCCAGTAGTCCCCCCGTCGGGGGGTACTATGGCTACACCTTC. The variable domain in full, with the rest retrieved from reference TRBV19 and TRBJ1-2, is DGGITQSPKYLFRKEGQNVTLSCEQNLNHDAMYWYRQDPGQGLRLIYYSQIVNDFQKGDIAEGYSVSREKKESFPLTVTSAQKNPTAFYLCASSPPVGGYYGYTFGSGTRLTVV.

In nucleotides, the CDR3 is TGTGCCAGCAGCTTAGTTTCTGTCTACGAGCAGTACTTC. This encodes CASSLVSVYEQYF. V usage is TRBV7-2 and J usage is TRBJ2-7; no clear D gene. Germline V gene sequence: CDR1 SGHTA, CDR2 FQGNSA. Trimming cost V 1 base and J 3 bases, with 7 bases left between them. There are 13 residues in the CDR3.

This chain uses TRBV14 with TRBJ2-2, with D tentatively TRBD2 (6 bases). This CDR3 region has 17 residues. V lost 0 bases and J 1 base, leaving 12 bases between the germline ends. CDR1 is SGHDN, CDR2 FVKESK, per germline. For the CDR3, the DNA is TGTGCCAGCAGCCAAGATATGGTAGCGGAGAACACCGGGGAGCTGTTTTTT. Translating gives CASSQDMVAENTGELFF.

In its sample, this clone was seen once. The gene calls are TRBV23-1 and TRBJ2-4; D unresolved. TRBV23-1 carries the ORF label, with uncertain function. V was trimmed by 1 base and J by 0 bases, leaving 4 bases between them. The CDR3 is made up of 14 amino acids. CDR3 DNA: TGCGCCAGCAGTCAATGTCTAGCCAAAAACATTCAGTACTTC. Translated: CASSQCLAKNIQYF.

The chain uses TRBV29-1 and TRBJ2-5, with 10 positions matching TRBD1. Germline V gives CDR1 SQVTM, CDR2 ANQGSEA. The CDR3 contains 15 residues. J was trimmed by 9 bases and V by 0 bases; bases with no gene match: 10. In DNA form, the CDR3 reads TGCAGCGTTGAAGATTGGACAGGGGGTCCTGGGGCCCAGTACTTC. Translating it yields CSVEDWTGGPGAQYF.

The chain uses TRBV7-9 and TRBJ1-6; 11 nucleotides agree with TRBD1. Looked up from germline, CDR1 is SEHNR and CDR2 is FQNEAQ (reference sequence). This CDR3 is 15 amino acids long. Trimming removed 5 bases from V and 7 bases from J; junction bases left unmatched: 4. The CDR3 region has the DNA TGTGCCAGCAGCCTCCGGGACAGGGGGAATTCACCCCTCCACTTT. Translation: CASSLRDRGNSPLHF.

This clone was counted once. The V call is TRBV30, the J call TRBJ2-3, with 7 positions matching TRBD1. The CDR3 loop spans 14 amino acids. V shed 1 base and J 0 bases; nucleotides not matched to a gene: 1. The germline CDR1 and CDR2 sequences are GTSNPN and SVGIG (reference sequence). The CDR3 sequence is CAWSEGQSTDTQYF. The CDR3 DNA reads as TGTGCCTGGAGTGAGGGACAGAGCACAGATACGCAGTATTTT.

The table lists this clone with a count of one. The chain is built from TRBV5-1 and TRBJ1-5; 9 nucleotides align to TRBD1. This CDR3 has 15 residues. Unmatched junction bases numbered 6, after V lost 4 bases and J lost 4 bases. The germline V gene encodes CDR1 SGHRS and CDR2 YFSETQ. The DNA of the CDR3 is TGCGCCAGCAGCCCTGGACAGGGGAGGAATCAGCCCCAGCATTTT. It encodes CASSPGQGRNQPQHF.

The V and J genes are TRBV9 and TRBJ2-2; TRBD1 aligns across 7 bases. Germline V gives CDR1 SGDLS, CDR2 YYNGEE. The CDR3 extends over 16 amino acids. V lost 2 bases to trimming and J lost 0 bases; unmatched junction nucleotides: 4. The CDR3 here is CASSVGTAANTGELFF. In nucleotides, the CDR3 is TGTGCCAGCAGCGTGGGGACAGCCGCGAACACCGGGGAGCTGTTTTTT.

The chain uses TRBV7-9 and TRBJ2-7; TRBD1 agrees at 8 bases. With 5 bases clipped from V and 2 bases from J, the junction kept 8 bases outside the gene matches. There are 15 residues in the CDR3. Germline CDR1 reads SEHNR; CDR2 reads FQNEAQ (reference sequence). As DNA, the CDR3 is TGTGCCAGCAGCGACCGACAGGGGCCGACCTACGAGCAGTACTTC. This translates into CASSDRQGPTYEQYF.

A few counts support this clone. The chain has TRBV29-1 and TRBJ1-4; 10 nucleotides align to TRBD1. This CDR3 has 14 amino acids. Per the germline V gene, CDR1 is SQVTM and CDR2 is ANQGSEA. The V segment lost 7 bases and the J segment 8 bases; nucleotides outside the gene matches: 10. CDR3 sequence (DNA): TGCAGCGCCGTGACAGGGGGCGCAGGGGAAAAACTGTTTTTT. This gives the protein CSAVTGGAGEKLFF.